This TCR beta chain comes out of a study of T cell responses to AZD1222 COVID-19 vaccine (dated by TCRdb to about 2021). Looking at the study overall: A total of about 230 trial participants underwent TCR sequencing, of whom roughly 210 received two doses of AZD1222 and around 25 received two doses of the MenACWY control vaccine. Trial participants were enrolled by age into subgroups of 18-55, 56-69 and 70-plus years, and around 150, 28 and 57 TCR-sequenced participants, respectively, were included in these subgroups. Study-wide conclusions, independent of this receptor: Reportedly, almost half of the unique spike-specific TCRs recognized epitopes lying outside the regions that are mutated in the B.1.351 and B.1.1.7 variants. A significant rise in spike-specific TCR breadth and depth was observed after two AZD1222 doses relative to day 0 and relative to MenACWY recipients. In the small 56-69-year group, the increase in depth fell short of significance, most likely because of low power. Conclusions about previously exposed vaccinees are limited because only six or seven AZD1222 recipients were SARS-CoV-2 seropositive at baseline. CD4 TCRs associated with the vaccine covered the entire spike protein, and the dominant responses were in regions 160-218 and 743-854. Because no samples from the day 14 peak response were available, repertoires could be characterized only after the peak T cell response. Participants were mostly white British and included more females than males, and it was suggested by the authors that clonal diversity may have been underestimated.

This clone has just a few counts. Its antigen target is currently unknown. Per-base quality was not reported, and no clone a single base away is much larger than it. In the paper's terms, the time point label means: about 28 days (+/-7) after the second vaccine dose. AZD1222 recipients given second doses at about 4 weeks or at about 12 weeks were pooled, since spike-specific TCR depth and breadth were not found to differ between the two schedules. Vaccinee samples came from UK trials COV001 and COV002, including a single-blind randomized controlled phase 2/3 trial of AZD1222 (ChAdOx1 nCoV-19) in healthy adults. Trial participant PBMC samples were collected at day 0 and day 28 after the second dose for TCRbeta chain sequencing. Reading from cysteine to phenylalanine, the CDR3 counts 16 amino acids. Only the CDR3 region is kept as DNA, spanning 48 bases read in frame from base 1. Trimming removed 1 base from V and 0 bases from J, leaving 12 bases between the germline ends. Taken from the germline V gene, the CDR1 and CDR2 loops are SGHVS and FNYEAQ.

The CDR3 regions of human TCRbeta chains were analyzed by immunosequencing. As for the original processing: TCRs in the repertoires were compared against a reference library of SARS-CoV-2-specific TCRs that had been generated with the MIRA antigen-specificity platform. Breadth was defined as the fraction of unique TCRs that were SARS-CoV-2-associated, and depth was defined as the fraction of total T cells that were SARS-CoV-2-associated. Using the MIRA data, each spike-specific TCR was mapped to the spike region that the TCR reacts to and placed in a CD4 or CD8 class. Log10-transformed breadth and depth values were compared by one-way ANOVA with Sidak's multiple comparisons tests. Here the immuneACCESS table is served through TCRdb, limited to in-frame sequences with V and J called. Missing clones are a known gap in these copies; in checked studies unresolved V genes cover under half, and the rest lacks a known reason. V, J and clone size derive from that table, while D and trimming were established from the DNA sequence. The sample yields roughly 180,000 clones; about 89% were counted once. The ten largest make up around 1.6% of the sample.

Sequenced here: peripheral blood, sampled 28 days after the second AZD1222 dose. The clonotype comes from an adult who received the AZD1222 COVID-19 vaccine. The chain is encoded by TRBV7-6 joined to TRBJ2-5; a weak D assignment points to TRBD2 (5 bases agree). The bases read TGTGCCAGCAGCTTAGACGTGGGAGTCTACCAAGAGACCCAGTACTTC. The encoded protein is CASSLDVGVYQETQYF.